These 4 T cell receptor beta chains were sequenced from one sample in a study of CD8+CD57+ T cells in acquired aplastic anemia. Those patients picked for sequencing had displayed CD8+CD57+ cell expansion on flow cytometry. CDR3 and TCR beta VDJ profiling relied on genomic DNA as the template. Each CDR3 protein is one row after TCRdb ran MiXCR on the reads. The sample has about 470,000 distinct CDR3 sequences; around 30% are singletons. Sequencing input: sorted CD4+, CD8+, or CD8+CD57+ T cells (not recorded which) from PBMCs. The receptors come from a human donor with aplastic anemia.

This rearrangement joins TRBV14 to TRBJ1-2; the D gene is possibly TRBD1 (5 bases). From germline, CDR1 is SGHDN and CDR2 FVKESK. The V and J ends lost 0 bases and 4 bases respectively, with 12 bases between them. The CDR3 contains 15 residues. The DNA of the CDR3 is TGTGCCAGCAGCCAAGATACAGGTTTTAGCTATGGCTACACCTTC. This translates into CASSQDTGFSYGYTF.

This clonotype has a count of ten or more. This CDR3 reads CSARVRPRGSYTF. Here the CDR3 DNA reads TGCAGTGCTAGAGTCCGACCCAGGGGGAGCTACACCTTC. V gene TRBV20-1 combines with J gene TRBJ1-2, with TRBD1 identical over 7 bases. The CDR3 covers 13 residues. With V trimmed by 1 base and J by 9 bases, 8 bases remained unmatched. Germline values: CDR1 DFQATT, CDR2 SNEGSKA (reference sequence).

This clonotype has only one observation. This CDR3 is CAIRGQGNMYEQYF. DNA for the CDR3: TGTGCCATCCGGGGACAGGGGAACATGTACGAGCAGTACTTC. The chain joins TRBV10-3 to TRBJ2-7, with 10 positions matching TRBD1. The CDR3 runs 14 residues. Germline values: CDR1 ENHRY, CDR2 SYGVKD. The J segment lost 4 bases and the V segment lost 8 bases, leaving 8 bases of the junction unmatched.

A few counts support this clonotype. This chain uses TRBV20-1 with TRBJ1-5; D remains unclear. V was pared by 3 bases and J by 0 bases, with 12 bases between. This CDR3 is 15 amino acids long. Germline V gives CDR1 DFQATT, CDR2 SNEGSKA (reference sequence). The DNA for the CDR3 is TGCAGTGCTAGCGGGCTTGATTATAGCAATCAGCCCCAGCATTTT. It translates to CSASGLDYSNQPQHF.